This section outlines one TCR beta chain sequence together with its context. The source of the sample is a study of cytomegalovirus exposure and HLA in healthy donors. The CDR3 totals 15 residues. Germline V gives CDR1 MNHEY, CDR2 SVGAGI. Trimming left V 2 bases short and J 4 bases short, with 9 bases between. PCR used 60 Vbeta primers and 13 Jbeta primers. The method was immunoSEQ multiplex PCR; TCRdb's version includes in-frame clones alone and lacks a portion of them. The sample carries over 150,000 clones, more than 80% recorded once. The V gene is TRBV6-5, the J gene TRBJ1-6; TRBD1 might be the D (6 bases). This receptor was obtained from a woman aged 18-29 years in good health and CMV-seronegative. Sequencing was performed on PBMCs. The CDR3 loop reads CASSYRTVYNSPLHF. CDR3 sequence (DNA): TGTGCCAGCAGTTACCGGACAGTTTATAATTCACCCCTCCACTTT.